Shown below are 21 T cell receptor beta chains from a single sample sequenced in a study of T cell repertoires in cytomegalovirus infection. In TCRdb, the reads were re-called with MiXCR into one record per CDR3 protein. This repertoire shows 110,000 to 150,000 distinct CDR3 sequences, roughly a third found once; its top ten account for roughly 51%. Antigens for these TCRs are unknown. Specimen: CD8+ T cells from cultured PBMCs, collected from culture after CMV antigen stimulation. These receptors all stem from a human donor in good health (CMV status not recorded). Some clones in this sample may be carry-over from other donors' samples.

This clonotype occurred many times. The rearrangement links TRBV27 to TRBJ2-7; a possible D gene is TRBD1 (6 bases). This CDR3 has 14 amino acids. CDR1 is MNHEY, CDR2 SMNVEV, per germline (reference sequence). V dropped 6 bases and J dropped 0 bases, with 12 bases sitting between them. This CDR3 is CASSQGRHSYEQYF. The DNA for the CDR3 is TGTGCCAGCAGCCAGGGGCGTCACTCCTACGAGCAGTACTTC.

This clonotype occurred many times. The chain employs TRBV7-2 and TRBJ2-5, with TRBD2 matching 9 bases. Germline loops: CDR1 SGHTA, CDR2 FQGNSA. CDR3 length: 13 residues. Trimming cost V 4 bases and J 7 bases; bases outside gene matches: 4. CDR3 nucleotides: TGTGCCAGCAGCTCCCATAGCGGGGGGACCCAGTACTTC. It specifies CASSSHSGGTQYF.

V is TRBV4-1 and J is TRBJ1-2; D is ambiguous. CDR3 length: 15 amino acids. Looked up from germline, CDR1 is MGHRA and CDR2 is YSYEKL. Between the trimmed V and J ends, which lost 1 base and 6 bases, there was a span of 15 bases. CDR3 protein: CASSQALLRLDGYTF. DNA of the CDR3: TGCGCCAGCAGCCAAGCTCTTCTTCGGTTGGATGGCTACACCTTC.

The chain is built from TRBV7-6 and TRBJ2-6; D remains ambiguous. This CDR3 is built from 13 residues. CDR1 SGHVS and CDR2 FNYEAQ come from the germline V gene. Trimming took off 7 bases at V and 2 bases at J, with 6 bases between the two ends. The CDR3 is CASMETGANVLTF. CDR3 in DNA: TGTGCCAGCATGGAGACTGGGGCCAACGTCCTGACTTTC.

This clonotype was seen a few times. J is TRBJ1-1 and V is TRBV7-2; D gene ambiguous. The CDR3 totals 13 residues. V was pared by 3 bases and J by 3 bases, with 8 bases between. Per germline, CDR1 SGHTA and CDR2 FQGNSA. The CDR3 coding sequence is TGTGCCAGCAGCTTTACGCTGGACACTGAAGCTTTCTTT. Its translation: CASSFTLDTEAFF.

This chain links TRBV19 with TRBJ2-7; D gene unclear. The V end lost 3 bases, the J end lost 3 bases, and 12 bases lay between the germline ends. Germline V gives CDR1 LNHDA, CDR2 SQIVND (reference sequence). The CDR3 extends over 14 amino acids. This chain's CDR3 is CASSISIQIYEQYF. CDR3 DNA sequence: TGTGCCAGTAGTATTAGTATACAGATCTACGAGCAGTACTTC.

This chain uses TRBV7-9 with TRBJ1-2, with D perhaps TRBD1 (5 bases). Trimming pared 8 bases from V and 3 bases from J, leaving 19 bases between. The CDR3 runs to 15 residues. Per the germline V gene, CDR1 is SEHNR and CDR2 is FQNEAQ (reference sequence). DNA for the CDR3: TGTGCCAGCGGGACCTGGACCGCCGGTGACTATGGCTACACCTTC. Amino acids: CASGTWTAGDYGYTF.

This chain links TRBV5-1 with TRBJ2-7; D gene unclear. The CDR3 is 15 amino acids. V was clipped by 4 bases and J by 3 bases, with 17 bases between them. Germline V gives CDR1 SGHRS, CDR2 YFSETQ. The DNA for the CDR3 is TGCGCCAGCAGCCTCAACACCCAGAGGAACTACGAGCAGTACTTC. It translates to CASSLNTQRNYEQYF.

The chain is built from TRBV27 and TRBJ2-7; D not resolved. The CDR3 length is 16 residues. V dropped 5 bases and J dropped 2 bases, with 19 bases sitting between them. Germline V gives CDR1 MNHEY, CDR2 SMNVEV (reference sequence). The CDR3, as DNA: TGTGCCAGCAGTCCGAGCGCGGCCGTGGGCACCTACGAGCAGTACTTC. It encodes CASSPSAAVGTYEQYF.

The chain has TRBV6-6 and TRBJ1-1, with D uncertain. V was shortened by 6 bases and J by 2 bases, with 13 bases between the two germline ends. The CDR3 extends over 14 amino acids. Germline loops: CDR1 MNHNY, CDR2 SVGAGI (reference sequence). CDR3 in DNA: TGTGCCAGCAGCCCTACGCGGGTAAACACTGAAGCTTTCTTT. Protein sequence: CASSPTRVNTEAFF.

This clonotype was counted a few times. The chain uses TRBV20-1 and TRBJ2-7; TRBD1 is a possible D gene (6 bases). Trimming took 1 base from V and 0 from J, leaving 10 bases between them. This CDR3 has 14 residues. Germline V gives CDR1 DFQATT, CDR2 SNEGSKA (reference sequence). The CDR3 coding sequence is TGCAGTGCTAGAGGAGACAGGAGCTCCTACGAGCAGTACTTC. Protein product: CSARGDRSSYEQYF.

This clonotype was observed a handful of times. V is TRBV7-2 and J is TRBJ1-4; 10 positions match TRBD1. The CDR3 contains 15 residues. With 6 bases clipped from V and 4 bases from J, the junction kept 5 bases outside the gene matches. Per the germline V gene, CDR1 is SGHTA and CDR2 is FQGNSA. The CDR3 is CASRPGTGDNEKLFF. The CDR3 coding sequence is TGTGCCAGCAGACCCGGGACAGGGGATAATGAAAAACTGTTTTTT. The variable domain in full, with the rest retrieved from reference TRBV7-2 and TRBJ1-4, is GAGVSQSPSNKVTEKGKDVELRCDPISGHTALYWYRQSLGQGLEFLIYFQGNSAPDKSGLPSDRFSAERTGGSVSTLTIQRTQQEDSAVYLCASRPGTGDNEKLFFGSGTQLSVL.

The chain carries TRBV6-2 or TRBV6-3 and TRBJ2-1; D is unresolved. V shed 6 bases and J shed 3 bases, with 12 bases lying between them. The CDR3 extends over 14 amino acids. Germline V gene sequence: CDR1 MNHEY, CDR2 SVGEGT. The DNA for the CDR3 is TGTGCCAGCAGACACCCGACCAACTACAATGAGCAGTTCTTC. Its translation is CASRHPTNYNEQFF.

CDR3: CASSLFTSGGAYEQFF. The CDR3 nucleotides are TGTGCCAGCAGTTTATTTACTAGCGGGGGTGCCTATGAGCAGTTCTTC. The chain employs TRBV28 and TRBJ2-1; 11 bases are shared with TRBD2. The germline CDR1 and CDR2 sequences are MDHEN and SYDVKM. Trimming cost V 1 base and J 8 bases; bases outside gene matches: 7. This CDR3 comprises 16 residues.

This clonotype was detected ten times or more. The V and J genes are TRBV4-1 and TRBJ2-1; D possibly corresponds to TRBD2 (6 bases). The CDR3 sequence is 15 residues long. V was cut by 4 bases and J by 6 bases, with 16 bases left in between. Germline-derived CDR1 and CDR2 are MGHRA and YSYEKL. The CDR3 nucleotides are TGCGCCAGCAGCCGGACTCCGGGGACTCCCAATGAGCAGTTCTTC. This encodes CASSRTPGTPNEQFF.

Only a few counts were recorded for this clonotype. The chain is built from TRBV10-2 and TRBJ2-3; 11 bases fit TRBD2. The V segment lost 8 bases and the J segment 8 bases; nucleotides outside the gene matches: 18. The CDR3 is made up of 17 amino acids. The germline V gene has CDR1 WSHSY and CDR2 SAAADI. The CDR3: CASGRELAGGSVGTQYF. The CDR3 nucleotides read TGCGCCAGCGGGCGGGAGTTAGCGGGGGGGTCAGTCGGTACGCAGTATTTT.

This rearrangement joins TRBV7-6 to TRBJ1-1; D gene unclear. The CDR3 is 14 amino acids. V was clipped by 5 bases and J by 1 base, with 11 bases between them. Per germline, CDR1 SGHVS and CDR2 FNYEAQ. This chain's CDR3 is CASSPRAENTEAFF. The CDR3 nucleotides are TGTGCCAGCAGCCCAAGGGCAGAGAACACTGAAGCTTTCTTT.

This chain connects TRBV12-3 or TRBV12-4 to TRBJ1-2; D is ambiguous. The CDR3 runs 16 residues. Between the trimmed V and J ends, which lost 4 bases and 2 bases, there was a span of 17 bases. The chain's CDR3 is CASSSSLGSPNYGYTF. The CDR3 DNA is TGTGCCAGCAGTTCTAGCCTAGGGTCCCCGAACTATGGCTACACCTTC.

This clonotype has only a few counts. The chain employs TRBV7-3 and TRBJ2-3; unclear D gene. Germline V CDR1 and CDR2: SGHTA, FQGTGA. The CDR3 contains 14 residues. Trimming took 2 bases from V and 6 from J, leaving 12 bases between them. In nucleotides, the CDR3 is TGTGCCAGCAGCTTAGCCCCTCCCTCGGATACGCAGTATTTT. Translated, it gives CASSLAPPSDTQYF.

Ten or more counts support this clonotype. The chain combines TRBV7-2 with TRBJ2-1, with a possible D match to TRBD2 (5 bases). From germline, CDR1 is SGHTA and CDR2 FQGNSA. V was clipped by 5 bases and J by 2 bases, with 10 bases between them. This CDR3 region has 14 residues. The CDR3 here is CASSPELAYNEQFF. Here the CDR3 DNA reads TGTGCCAGCAGCCCCGAACTAGCCTACAATGAGCAGTTCTTC.

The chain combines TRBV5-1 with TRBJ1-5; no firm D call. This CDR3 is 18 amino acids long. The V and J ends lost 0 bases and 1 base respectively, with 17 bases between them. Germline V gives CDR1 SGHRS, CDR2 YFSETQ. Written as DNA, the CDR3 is TGCGCCAGCAGCTTGGGCCCTCCCGGGGTTGGGAGCAATCAGCCCCAGCATTTT. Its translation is CASSLGPPGVGSNQPQHF.